This is a list of T cell receptor beta chains from one sample in a study of T cell repertoires in cytomegalovirus infection. These receptors have no identified antigens. TCRdb ran MiXCR on the reads and lists one entry per CDR3 protein. The sample includes about 920,000 distinct CDR3 sequences, roughly 30% of them seen just once. The source was cultured CD8+ T cells from PBMCs, collected from culture after CMV antigen stimulation. The receptor source for this set is a human donor in good health (CMV status not recorded). Some clones in this sample may be carry-over from other donors' samples. The CDR3 runs from the conserved cysteine through the conserved F or W. The D gene is left open where the match is weak. Clone size is shown for a subset of rows, as once, few, many or a class of expanded clone.

TRBJ1-5	.	TRBV15	once	TGTGCCACCAGCTGGGAAGGCAGCAATCAGCCCCAGCATTTT	CATSWEGSNQPQHF
TRBJ2-1	.	TRBV4-1	.	TGCGCCAGCAGCCAAGAATCACCGGGGGCCGCCTACAATGAGCAGTTCTTC	CASSQESPGAAYNEQFF
TRBJ2-1	TRBD2	TRBV7-6	many	TGTGCCAGCAGCGTGAGGACTAGCTGGAATGAGCAGTTCTTC	CASSVRTSWNEQFF
TRBJ1-3	.	TRBV6-5	.	TGTGCCAGCAGTACGATGGGACACCCATCCATATATTTT	CASSTMGHPSIYF
TRBJ2-1	.	TRBV19	.	TGTGCCAGTACCAATGGAAACCGACCTGCCTACAATGAGCAGTTCTTC	CASTNGNRPAYNEQFF
TRBJ1-1	.	TRBV6-4	.	TGTGCCAGCAGTCCCCGGTGGGAGGGTCTGAGTAACACTGAAGCTTTCTTT	CASSPRWEGLSNTEAFF
TRBJ1-6	.	TRBV18	many	TGTGCCAGCTCACTCCAGGACATTCTTAGCTCCTATAATTCACCCCTCCACTTT	CASSLQDILSSYNSPLHF
TRBJ1-2	.	TRBV12-3/TRBV12-4	many	TGTGCCAGCAGCTGGACGGCTAACTATGGCTACACCTTC	CASSWTANYGYTF
TRBJ1-4	.	TRBV27	.	TGTGCCAGCAGGGGGATTGTACAAAGCGGCTATGAAAAACTGTTTTTT	CASRGIVQSGYEKLFF
TRBJ1-1	.	TRBV7-9	.	TGTGCCAGCAGCTCCCTTGGGCGGAACACTGAAGCTTTCTTT	CASSSLGRNTEAFF
TRBJ1-4	.	TRBV4-1	few	TGCGCCAGCAGCCAAGACGGGGGGGCTAATGAAAAACTGTTTTTT	CASSQDGGANEKLFF
TRBJ2-7	.	TRBV7-6	few	TGTGCCAGCAGCTTCGGGGGCGAATACTACGAGCAGTACTTC	CASSFGGEYYEQYF
TRBJ1-2	.	TRBV7-9	.	TGTGCCAGCAGCTTAGTGGGGCAGGCCAACTTGGGCTACACCTTC	CASSLVGQANLGYTF
TRBJ1-2	.	TRBV6-5	few	TGTGCCAGCAGACGTGGGCCGGAAGGCTACACCTTC	CASRRGPEGYTF
TRBJ2-4	TRBD2	TRBV20-1	.	TGCAGTGCTACCCCAAGCGGGGGGGCCTTTGTGACAGCCAAAAACATTCAGTACTTC	CSATPSGGAFVTAKNIQYF
TRBJ2-1	.	TRBV7-8	many	TGTGCCAGCAGCTTAGACCGGGGAGTTGGCAATGAGCAGTTCTTC	CASSLDRGVGNEQFF
TRBJ1-2	.	TRBV6-5	few	TGTGCCAGCAGTTACTCGATCGACGGCGACTATGGCTACACCTTC	CASSYSIDGDYGYTF
TRBJ2-7	.	TRBV20-1	few	TGCAGTGCCCTACGGACAGATCTAACCTACGAGCAGTACTTC	CSALRTDLTYEQYF
TRBJ2-2	.	TRBV12-3/TRBV12-4	.	TGTGCCAGCATCACCACCGGGACCGTCCGGGACGGGGAGCTGTTTTTT	CASITTGTVRDGELFF
TRBJ2-3	.	TRBV2	.	TGTGCCAGCAGTGAAGTCGGTCGTAGGGGTACAGATACGCAGTATTTT	CASSEVGRRGTDTQYF
TRBJ2-1	TRBD1	TRBV7-6	many	TGTGCCAGCAGCCCCGCAGGGGGCACGTACAATGAGCAGTTCTTC	CASSPAGGTYNEQFF
TRBJ1-2	.	TRBV6-5	few	TGTGCCAGCAGTTACTCGAATCGGTGGGGTCCCTATGGCTACACCTTC	CASSYSNRWGPYGYTF
TRBJ2-1	.	TRBV27	few	TGTGCCAGCACCACCCAAGGGCAGGCCAGCTCCTACAATGAGCAGTTCTTC	CASTTQGQASSYNEQFF
TRBJ2-3	.	TRBV19	.	TGTGCCAGTAGTATGGTTCGAAACACAGATACGCAGTATTTT	CASSMVRNTDTQYF
TRBJ1-4	.	TRBV19	.	TGTGCCAGTAGTACCCGACGGGGGAGAGGTTTCGGAAAACTGTTTTTT	CASSTRRGRGFGKLFF
TRBJ2-7	.	TRBV19	few	TGTGCCAGCCGGGACGGTAGCTCCTACGAGCAGTACTTC	CASRDGSSYEQYF
TRBJ2-7	.	TRBV18	.	TGTGCCAGCTCAACGCGGACAGCTAACCGAATAAACTCCTACGAGCAGTACTTC	CASSTRTANRINSYEQYF
TRBJ2-7	TRBD1	TRBV4-2	.	TGTGCCAGCAGCCAACCGGGACAGTCCAACCCCTCCTACGAGCAGTACTTC	CASSQPGQSNPSYEQYF
TRBJ1-2	.	TRBV27	.	TGTGCCAGCAGCCCTCGTATTGGCTATGGCTACACCTTC	CASSPRIGYGYTF
TRBJ2-2	.	TRBV27	.	TGTGCCAGCAGTGTATTAGGAGGGGGCTTAAACACCGGGGAGCTGTTTTTT	CASSVLGGGLNTGELFF
TRBJ2-1	TRBD2	TRBV20-1	.	TGCAGTGCTGACCCGACTAGCGGGGGGCCTCAGTTCTTC	CSADPTSGGPQFF
TRBJ2-3	.	TRBV27	many	TGTGCCAGCAGCGTAAGCAGCACAGATACGCAGTATTTT	CASSVSSTDTQYF
TRBJ2-3	.	TRBV7-9	.	TGTGCCAGCAGCTTAGTCCCAGGAGACACAGATACGCAGTATTTT	CASSLVPGDTDTQYF
TRBJ2-2	.	TRBV12-3/TRBV12-4	many	TGTGCCAGCATTCTAAAGGATTCCCAGACCGGGGAGCTGTTTTTT	CASILKDSQTGELFF
TRBJ1-2	TRBD1	TRBV20-1	.	TGCAGTGCTCTTTCCCGGGACAGGGGGCATGGCTACACCTTC	CSALSRDRGHGYTF
TRBJ1-5	.	TRBV6-2/TRBV6-3	few	TGTGCCAGCAGTTACTCGTGGCAGCCCCAGCATTTT	CASSYSWQPQHF
TRBJ2-1	.	TRBV14	few	TGTGCCAGCAGCCAAGACGGGCAGGGGTCAATCTACAATGAGCAGTTCTTC	CASSQDGQGSIYNEQFF
TRBJ1-1	.	TRBV28	.	TGTGCCAGCAGTTTAGAGAACGCTGAAGCTTTCTTT	CASSLENAEAFF
TRBJ2-1	.	TRBV27	few	TGTGCCAGCAGTTTAATGGCGGCCTACAATGAGCAGTTCTTC	CASSLMAAYNEQFF
TRBJ2-1	.	TRBV20-1	.	TGCAGTGCTAGATTCGGGGGGCCACCCTACTACAATGAGCAGTTCTTC	CSARFGGPPYYNEQFF
TRBJ2-5	.	TRBV28	.	TGTGCCAGCAGTTTGGTTACAGGGCAAGAGACCCAGTACTTC	CASSLVTGQETQYF
TRBJ1-1	.	TRBV9	.	TGTGCCAGCAGCGTAGGAGGGGGGAGCACTGAAGCTTTCTTT	CASSVGGGSTEAFF
TRBJ2-1	TRBD1	TRBV7-2	few	TGTGCCAGCAGCCCCTGGACAGGGGCGAACAATGAGCAGTTCTTC	CASSPWTGANNEQFF